The 5 T cell receptor beta chains reported below all come from one sample, sequenced in a study of control samples from healthy donors and cancer patients. The assay was immunoSEQ multiplex PCR, and TCRdb's table has in-frame clones only and misses some. The sample shows 45,000 or so clones, about 89% of them seen only once. Sample: PBMCs. Every receptor here comes from a woman aged 55-70 years with lung cancer.

The V call is TRBV24-1, the J call TRBJ2-7; the D gene is possibly TRBD1 (6 bases). Germline values: CDR1 KGHDR, CDR2 SFDVKD. Between the trimmed V and J ends, which lost 9 bases and 7 bases, there was a span of 18 bases. The CDR3 length is 13 residues. CDR3 loop: CATEGLQGEEQYF. The CDR3, as DNA: TGTGCCACCGAAGGCCTACAGGGAGAAGAGCAGTACTTC.

This rearrangement joins TRBV7-3 to TRBJ2-2; tentative D call: TRBD1 (6 bases). Trimming removed 1 base from V and 1 base from J, with 13 bases in between. The CDR3 totals 17 residues. Germline loops: CDR1 SGHTA, CDR2 FQGTGA. The DNA for the CDR3 is TGTGCCAGCAGCTTAATGGACAGTCGGGTGAACACCGGGGAGCTGTTTTTT. The encoded protein is CASSLMDSRVNTGELFF. The full variable domain, rest sourced from reference TRBV7-3 and TRBJ2-2, is GAGVSQTPSNKVTEKGKYVELRCDPISGHTALYWYRQSLGQGPEFLIYFQGTGAADDSGLPNDRFFAVRPEGSVSTLKIQRTERGDSAVYLCASSLMDSRVNTGELFFGEGSRLTVL.

The chain has TRBV21-1 and TRBJ2-7; the listed D gene, TRBD2, was not tested against the DNA. TRBV21-1 is described as a pseudogene. The CDR3 has 12 amino acids. CDR3 coding DNA: TGTGCCAGCAGCAATAAGGGACTCGAGCAGTACTTC. Amino acid sequence: CASSNKGLEQYF.

The V call is TRBV20-1, the J call TRBJ1-2, with D unresolved. V was shortened by 3 bases and J by 3 bases, with 8 bases between the two germline ends. The CDR3 has 12 residues. The V gene's germline CDR1 is DFQATT and CDR2 SNEGSKA (reference sequence). The CDR3 protein is CSASLRDYGYTF. CDR3 in DNA: TGCAGTGCTAGTCTCCGGGACTATGGCTACACCTTC.

This clone appeared a few times. The gene calls are TRBV4-3 and TRBJ1-1; D remains unclear. V shed 1 base and J shed 3 bases, with 9 bases lying between them. Looked up from germline, CDR1 is LGHNA and CDR2 is YSLEER. The CDR3 runs 14 residues. CDR3 DNA sequence: TGCGCCAGCAGCCAAGTCGGCAGGCACACTGAAGCTTTCTTT. It translates to CASSQVGRHTEAFF.